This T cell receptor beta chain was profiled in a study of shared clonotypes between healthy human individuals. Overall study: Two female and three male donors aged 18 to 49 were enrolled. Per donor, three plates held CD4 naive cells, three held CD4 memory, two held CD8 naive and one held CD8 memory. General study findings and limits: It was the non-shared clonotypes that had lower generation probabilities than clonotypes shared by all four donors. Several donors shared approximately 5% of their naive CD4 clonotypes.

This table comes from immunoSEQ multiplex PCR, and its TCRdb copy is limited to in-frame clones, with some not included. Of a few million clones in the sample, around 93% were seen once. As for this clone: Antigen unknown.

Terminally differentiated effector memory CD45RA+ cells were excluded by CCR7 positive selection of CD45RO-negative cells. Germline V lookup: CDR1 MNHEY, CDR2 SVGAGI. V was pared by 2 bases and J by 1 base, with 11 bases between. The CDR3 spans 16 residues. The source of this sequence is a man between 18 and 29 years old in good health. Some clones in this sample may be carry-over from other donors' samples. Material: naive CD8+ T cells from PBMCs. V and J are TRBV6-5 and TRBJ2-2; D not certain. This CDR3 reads CASSYTPPGNTGELFF. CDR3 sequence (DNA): TGTGCCAGCAGTTACACTCCGCCGGGGAACACCGGGGAGCTGTTTTTT.